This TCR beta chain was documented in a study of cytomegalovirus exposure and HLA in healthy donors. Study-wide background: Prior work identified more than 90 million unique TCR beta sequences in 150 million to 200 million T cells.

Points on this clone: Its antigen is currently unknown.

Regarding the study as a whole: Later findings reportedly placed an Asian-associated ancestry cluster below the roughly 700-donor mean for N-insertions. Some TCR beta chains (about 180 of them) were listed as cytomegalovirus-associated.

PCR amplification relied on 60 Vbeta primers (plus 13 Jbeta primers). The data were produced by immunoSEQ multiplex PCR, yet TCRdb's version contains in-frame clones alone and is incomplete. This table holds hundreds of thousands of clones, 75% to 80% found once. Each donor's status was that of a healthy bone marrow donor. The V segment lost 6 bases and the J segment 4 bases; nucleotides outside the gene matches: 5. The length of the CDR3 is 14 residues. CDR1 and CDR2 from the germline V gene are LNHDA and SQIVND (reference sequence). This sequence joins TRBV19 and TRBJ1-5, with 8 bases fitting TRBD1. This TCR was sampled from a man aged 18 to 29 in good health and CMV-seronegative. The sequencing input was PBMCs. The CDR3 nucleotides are TGTGCCAGTAGGGACAGGGTATTGAATCAGCCCCAGCATTTT. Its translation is CASRDRVLNQPQHF.